This TCR beta chain was profiled in a study of identical twins. V lost 3 bases to trimming and J lost 8 bases; unmatched junction nucleotides: 7. This CDR3 has 13 residues. Germline CDR1 is SQVTM and CDR2 is ANQGSEA. Template switching added a universal primer site; cDNA carried unique molecular identifiers. TCRdb redid the calling of the 5' RACE reads with MiXCR, one entry per CDR3 protein. The sample has 240,000 or so distinct CDR3 sequences, under 12% seen once; the top ten hold 10%. Many counts were recorded for this clonotype. What it binds is unknown. Regarding the study as a whole: The conclusions drew on cross-sectional statistical analysis instead of tracking the same donors. Models came in too low on out-of-frame TCR alpha sharing in monozygotic twins.

V usage is TRBV29-1 and J usage is TRBJ2-1, with 7 bases identical to TRBD2. The clonotype was recovered from a man between 50 and 59 years old in good health. Sample: memory T cells sorted from blood. The CDR3 nucleotides read TGCAGCGTTGACGGCGGGAGTTTATATGAGCAGTTCTTC. Translated: CSVDGGSLYEQFF.